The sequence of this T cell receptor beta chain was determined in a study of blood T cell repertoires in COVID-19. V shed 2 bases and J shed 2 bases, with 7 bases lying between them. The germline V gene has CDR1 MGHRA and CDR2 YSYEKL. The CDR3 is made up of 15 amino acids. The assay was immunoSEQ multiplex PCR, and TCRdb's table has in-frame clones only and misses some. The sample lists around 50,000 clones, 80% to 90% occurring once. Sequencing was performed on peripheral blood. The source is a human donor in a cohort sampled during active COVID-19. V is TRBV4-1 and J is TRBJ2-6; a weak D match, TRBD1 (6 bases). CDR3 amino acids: CASSQQGTGANVLTF. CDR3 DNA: TGCGCCAGCAGCCAACAGGGGACTGGGGCCAACGTCCTGACTTTC.